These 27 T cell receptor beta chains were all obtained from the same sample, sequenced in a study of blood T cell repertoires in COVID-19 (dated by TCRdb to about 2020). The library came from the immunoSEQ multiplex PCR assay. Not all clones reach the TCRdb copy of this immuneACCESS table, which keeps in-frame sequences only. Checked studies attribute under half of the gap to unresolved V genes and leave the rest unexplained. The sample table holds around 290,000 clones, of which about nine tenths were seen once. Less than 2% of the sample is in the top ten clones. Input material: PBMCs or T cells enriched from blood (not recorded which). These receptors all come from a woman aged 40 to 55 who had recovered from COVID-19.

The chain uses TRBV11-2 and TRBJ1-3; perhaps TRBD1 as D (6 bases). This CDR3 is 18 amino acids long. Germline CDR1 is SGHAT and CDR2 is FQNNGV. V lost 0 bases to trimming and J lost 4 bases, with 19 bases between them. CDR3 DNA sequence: TGTGCCAGCAGCTTAGACCCCGGACAGCCGTCGGGAGGAAACACCATATATTTT. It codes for CASSLDPGQPSGGNTIYF.

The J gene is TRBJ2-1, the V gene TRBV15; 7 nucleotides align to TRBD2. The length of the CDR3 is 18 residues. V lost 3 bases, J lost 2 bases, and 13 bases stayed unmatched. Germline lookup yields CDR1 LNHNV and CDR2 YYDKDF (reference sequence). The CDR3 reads CATSRTSSTLSPYNEQFF. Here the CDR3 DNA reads TGTGCCACCAGCAGGACTAGCTCAACGCTAAGTCCCTACAATGAGCAGTTCTTC.

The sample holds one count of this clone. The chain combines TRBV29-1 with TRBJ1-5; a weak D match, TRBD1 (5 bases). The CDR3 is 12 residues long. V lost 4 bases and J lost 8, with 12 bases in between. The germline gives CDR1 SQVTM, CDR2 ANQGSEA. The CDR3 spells CSVGAQGKPQHF. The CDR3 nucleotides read TGCAGCGTTGGGGCCCAGGGAAAGCCCCAGCATTTT.

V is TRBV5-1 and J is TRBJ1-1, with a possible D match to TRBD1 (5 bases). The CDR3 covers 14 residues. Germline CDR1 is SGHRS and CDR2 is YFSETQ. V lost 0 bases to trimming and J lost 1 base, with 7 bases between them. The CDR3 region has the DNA TGCGCCAGCAGCTTGGGACAGACGAACACTGAAGCTTTCTTT. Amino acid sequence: CASSLGQTNTEAFF.

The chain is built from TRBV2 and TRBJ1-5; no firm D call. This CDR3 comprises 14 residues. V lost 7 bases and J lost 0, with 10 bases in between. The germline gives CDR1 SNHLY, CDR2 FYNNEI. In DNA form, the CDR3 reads TGTGCCAGCAATTTGCAGGCTAGCAATCAGCCCCAGCATTTT. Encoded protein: CASNLQASNQPQHF.

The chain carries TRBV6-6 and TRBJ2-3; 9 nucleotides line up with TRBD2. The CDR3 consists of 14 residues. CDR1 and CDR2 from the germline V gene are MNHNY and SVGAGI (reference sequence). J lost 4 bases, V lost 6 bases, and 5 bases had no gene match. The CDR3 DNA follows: TGTGCCAGCAGGATTAGCGGGAGTTCAGATACGCAGTATTTT. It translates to CASRISGSSDTQYF.

The CDR3 sequence is CASSSAGSVTDTQYF. The CDR3 DNA sequence: TGTGCCAGCAGCTCGGCGGGGAGTGTCACAGATACGCAGTATTTT. The rearrangement uses TRBV11-1 and TRBJ2-3, with D maybe TRBD2 (6 bases). The germline gives CDR1 SGHAT, CDR2 FQDESV (reference sequence). This CDR3 comprises 15 residues. V lost 4 bases to trimming and J lost 2 bases, with 13 bases between them.

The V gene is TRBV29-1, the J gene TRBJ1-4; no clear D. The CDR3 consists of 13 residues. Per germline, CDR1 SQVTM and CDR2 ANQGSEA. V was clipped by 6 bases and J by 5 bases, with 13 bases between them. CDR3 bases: TGCAGCGTCCGGTCGTCGGGGAATGAAAAACTGTTTTTT. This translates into CSVRSSGNEKLFF. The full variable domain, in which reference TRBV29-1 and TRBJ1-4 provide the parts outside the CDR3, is SAVISQKPSRDICQRGTSLTIQCQVDSQVTMMFWYRQQPGQSLTLIATANQGSEATYESGFVIDKFPISRPNLTFSTLTVSNMSPEDSSIYLCSVRSSGNEKLFFGSGTQLSVL.

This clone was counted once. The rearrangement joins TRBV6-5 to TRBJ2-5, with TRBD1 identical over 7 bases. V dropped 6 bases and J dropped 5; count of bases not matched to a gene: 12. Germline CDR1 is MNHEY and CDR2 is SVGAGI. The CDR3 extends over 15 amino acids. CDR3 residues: CASSATGDWRETQYF. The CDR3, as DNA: TGTGCCAGCAGCGCTACAGGGGATTGGCGGGAGACCCAGTACTTC.

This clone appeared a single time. CDR3 loop: CASSPRGTGDSNEKLFF. DNA of the CDR3: TGTGCCAGCTCACCAAGGGGAACAGGGGATTCCAATGAAAAACTGTTTTTT. The chain links TRBV18 to TRBJ1-4, with 7 bases that match TRBD1. The CDR3 totals 17 residues. In germline, CDR1 is KGHSH, CDR2 LQKENI. After removal of 2 bases from V and 5 bases from J, the junction contained 11 bases not matched to a gene.

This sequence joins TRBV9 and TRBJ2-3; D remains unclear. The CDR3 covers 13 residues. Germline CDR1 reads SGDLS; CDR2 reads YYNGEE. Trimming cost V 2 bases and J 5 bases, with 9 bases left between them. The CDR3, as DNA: TGTGCCAGCAGCGTCCTGAGGCAAGATACGCAGTATTTT. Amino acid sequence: CASSVLRQDTQYF.

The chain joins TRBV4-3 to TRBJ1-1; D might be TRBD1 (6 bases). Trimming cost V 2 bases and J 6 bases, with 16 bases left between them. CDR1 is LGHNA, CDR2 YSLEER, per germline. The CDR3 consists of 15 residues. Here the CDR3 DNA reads TGCGCCAGCAGCCAACGCACAGGGTCCGCCGCTGAAGCTTTCTTT. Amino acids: CASSQRTGSAAEAFF.

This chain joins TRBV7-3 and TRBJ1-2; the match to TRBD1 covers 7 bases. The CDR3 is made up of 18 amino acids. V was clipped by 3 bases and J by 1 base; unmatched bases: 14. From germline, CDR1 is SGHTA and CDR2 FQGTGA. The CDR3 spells CASSFIISGTDYNYGYTF. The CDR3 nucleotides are TGTGCCAGCAGCTTTATAATTAGTGGGACAGACTATAACTATGGCTACACCTTC.

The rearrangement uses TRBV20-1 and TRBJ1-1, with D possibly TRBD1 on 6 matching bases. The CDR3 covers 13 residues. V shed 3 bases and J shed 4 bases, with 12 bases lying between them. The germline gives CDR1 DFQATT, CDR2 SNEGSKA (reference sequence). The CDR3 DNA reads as TGCAGTGCTAGTCGGTCAGGGGTCACTGAAGCTTTCTTT. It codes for CSASRSGVTEAFF.

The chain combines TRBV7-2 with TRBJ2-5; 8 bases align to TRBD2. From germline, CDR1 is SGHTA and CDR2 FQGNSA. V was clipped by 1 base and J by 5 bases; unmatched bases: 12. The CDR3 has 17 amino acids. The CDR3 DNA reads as TGTGCCAGCAGCTTAGGTTCATTAGCGGGAAGGGGGGAGACCCAGTACTTC. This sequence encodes CASSLGSLAGRGETQYF.

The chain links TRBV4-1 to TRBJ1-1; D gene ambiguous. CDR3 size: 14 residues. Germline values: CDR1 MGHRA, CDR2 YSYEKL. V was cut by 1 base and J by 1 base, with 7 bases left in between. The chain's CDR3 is CASSQGLGNTEAFF. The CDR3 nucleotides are TGCGCCAGCAGCCAAGGACTTGGGAACACTGAAGCTTTCTTT.

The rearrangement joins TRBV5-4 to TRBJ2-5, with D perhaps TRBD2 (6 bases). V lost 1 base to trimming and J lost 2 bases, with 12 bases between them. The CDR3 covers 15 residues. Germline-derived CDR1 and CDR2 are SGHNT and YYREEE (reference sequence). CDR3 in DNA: TGTGCCAGCAGCTTGTTAGAGGGGACTCAAGAGACCCAGTACTTC. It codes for CASSLLEGTQETQYF.

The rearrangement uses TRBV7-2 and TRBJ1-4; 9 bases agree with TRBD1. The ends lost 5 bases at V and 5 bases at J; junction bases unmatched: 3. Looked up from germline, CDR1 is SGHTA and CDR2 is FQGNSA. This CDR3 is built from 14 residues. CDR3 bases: TGTGCCAGCAGCCCACAGGGGGCAAATGAAAAACTGTTTTTT. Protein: CASSPQGANEKLFF.

The CDR3 region is CASSSGRYGYTF. As DNA, the CDR3 is TGTGCCAGCAGTTCAGGGCGCTATGGCTACACCTTC. V and J are TRBV5-4 and TRBJ1-2, with D possibly being TRBD1 (5 bases). The CDR3 sequence is 12 residues long. V lost 5 bases, J lost 4 bases, and 9 bases lay in between. CDR1 SGHNT and CDR2 YYREEE come from the germline V gene (reference sequence).

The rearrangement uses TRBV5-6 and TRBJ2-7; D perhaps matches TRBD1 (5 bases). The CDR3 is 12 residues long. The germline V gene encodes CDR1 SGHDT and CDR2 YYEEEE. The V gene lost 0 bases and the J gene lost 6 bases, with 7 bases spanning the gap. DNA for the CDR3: TGTGCCAGCAGCTTGGGTGGGGCCGAGCAGTACTTC. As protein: CASSLGGAEQYF. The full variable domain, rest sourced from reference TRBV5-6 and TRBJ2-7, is DAGVTQSPTHLIKTRGQQVTLRCSPKSGHDTVSWYQQALGQGPQFIFQYYEEEERQRGNFPDRFSGHQFPNYSSELNVNALLLGDSALYLCASSLGGAEQYFGPGTRLTVT.

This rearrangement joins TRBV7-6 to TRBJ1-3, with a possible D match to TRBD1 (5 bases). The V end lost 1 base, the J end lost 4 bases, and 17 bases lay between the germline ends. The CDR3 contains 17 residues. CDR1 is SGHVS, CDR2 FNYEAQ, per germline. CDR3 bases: TGTGCCAGCAGCTTAGGGGGTGGCAGGGAGGCCGGAAACACCATATATTTT. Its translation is CASSLGGGREAGNTIYF.

The CDR3: CASSYRGSGSPLHF. In nucleotides, the CDR3 is TGTGCCAGCAGTTACAGGGGGAGTGGGTCACCCCTCCACTTT. The chain uses TRBV6-5 and TRBJ1-6; tentatively, D is TRBD1 (6 bases). Trimming removed 2 bases from V and 10 bases from J, with 12 bases in between. This CDR3 contains 14 residues. CDR1 and CDR2 from the germline V gene are MNHEY and SVGAGI.

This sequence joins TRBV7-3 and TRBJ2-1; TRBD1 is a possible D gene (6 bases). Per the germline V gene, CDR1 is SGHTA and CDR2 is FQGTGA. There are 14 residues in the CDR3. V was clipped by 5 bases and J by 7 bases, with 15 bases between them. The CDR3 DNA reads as TGTGCCAGCAGCGCCACTCGGACAGATAATGAGCAGTTCTTC. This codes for CASSATRTDNEQFF.

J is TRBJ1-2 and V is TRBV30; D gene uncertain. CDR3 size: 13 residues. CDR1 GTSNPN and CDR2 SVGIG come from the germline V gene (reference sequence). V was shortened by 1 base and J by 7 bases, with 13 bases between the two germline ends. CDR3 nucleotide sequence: TGTGCCTGGAGTGCCTCTTCCCTCCGTGGCTACACCTTC. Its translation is CAWSASSLRGYTF.

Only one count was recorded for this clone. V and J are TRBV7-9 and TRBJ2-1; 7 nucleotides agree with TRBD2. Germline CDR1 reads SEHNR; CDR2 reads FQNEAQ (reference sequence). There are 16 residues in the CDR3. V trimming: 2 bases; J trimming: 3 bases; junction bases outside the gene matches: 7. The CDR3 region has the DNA TGTGCCAGCAGCTTAATCGGGGGGAATCTCTACAATGAGCAGTTCTTC. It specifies CASSLIGGNLYNEQFF.

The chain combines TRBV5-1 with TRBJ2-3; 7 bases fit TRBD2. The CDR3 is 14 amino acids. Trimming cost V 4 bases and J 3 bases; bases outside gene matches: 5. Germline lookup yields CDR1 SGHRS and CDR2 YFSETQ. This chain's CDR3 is CASSTRLATDTQYF. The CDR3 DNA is TGCGCCAGCAGCACGCGACTAGCTACAGATACGCAGTATTTT.

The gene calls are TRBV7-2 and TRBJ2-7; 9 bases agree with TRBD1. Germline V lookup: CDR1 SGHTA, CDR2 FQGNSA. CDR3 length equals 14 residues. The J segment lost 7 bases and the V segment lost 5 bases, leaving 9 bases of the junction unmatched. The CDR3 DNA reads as TGTGCCAGCAGCCCGGACAGGGGATCAGATGAGCAGTACTTC. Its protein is CASSPDRGSDEQYF.